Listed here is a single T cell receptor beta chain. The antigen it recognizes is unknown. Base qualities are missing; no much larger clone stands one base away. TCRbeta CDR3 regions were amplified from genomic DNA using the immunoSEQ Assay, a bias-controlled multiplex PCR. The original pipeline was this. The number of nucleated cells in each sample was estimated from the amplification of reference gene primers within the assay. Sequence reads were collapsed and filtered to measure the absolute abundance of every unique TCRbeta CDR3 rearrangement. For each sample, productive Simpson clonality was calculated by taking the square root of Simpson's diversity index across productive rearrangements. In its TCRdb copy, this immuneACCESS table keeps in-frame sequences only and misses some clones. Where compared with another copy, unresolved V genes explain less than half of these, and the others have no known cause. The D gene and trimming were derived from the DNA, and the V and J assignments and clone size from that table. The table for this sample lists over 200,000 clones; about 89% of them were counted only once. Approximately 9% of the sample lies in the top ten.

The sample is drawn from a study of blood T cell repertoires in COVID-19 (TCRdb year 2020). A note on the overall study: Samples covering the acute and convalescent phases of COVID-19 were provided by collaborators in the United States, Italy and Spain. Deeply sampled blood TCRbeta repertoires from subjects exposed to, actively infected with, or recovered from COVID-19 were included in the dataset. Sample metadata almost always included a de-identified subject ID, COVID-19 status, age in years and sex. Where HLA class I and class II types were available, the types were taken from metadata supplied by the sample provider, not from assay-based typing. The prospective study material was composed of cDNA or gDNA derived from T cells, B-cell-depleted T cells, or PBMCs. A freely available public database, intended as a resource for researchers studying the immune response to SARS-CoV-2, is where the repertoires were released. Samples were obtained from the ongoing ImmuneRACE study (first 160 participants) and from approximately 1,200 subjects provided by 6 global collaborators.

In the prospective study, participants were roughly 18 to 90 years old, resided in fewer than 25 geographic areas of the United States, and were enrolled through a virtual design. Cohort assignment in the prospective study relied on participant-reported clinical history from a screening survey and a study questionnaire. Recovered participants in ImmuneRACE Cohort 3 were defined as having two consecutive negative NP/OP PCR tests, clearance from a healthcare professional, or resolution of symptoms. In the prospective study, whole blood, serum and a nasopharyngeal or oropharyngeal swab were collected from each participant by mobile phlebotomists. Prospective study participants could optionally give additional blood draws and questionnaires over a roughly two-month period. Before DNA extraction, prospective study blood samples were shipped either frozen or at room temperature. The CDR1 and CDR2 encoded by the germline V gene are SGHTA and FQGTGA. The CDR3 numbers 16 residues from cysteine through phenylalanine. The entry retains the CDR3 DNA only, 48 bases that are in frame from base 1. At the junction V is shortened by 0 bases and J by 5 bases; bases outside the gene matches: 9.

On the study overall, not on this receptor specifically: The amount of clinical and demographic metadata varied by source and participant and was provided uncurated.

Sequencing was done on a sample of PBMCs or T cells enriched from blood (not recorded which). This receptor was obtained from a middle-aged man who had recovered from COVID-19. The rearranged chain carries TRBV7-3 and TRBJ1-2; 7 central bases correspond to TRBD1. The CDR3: CASSLTGGRTGYGYTF. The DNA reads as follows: TGTGCCAGCAGCTTAACGGGCGGGAGGACAGGTTATGGCTACACCTTC.